Listed below are T cell receptor beta chains from one sample, sequenced in a study of vaccination and CD4 T cells after COVID-19. For these TCRs, the target antigens are not known. Each CDR3 protein is one row after TCRdb ran MiXCR on the PCR reads. The sample lists under 9,500 distinct CDR3 sequences, under 80% occurring once. The specimen sequenced was CD4+ T cells from blood, cultured in vitro. Every receptor here comes from a human donor who had recovered from COVID-19. The CDR3 runs from the conserved cysteine through the conserved F or W. D genes are given only for firm matches. The size field is filled for only some rows; it gives once, few, many or a size class.

abundance | j_gene | v_gene | d_gene | CDR3nt | CDR3aa
- | TRBJ2-2 | TRBV14 | TRBD2 | TGTGCCAGCCGGACTAGCGGGAACACCGGGGAGCTGTTTTTT | CASRTSGNTGELFF
- | TRBJ2-3 | TRBV11-3 | TRBD2 | TGTGCCAGCAGCTTACTAGCGGGGTCCACAGATACGCAGTATTTT | CASSLLAGSTDTQYF
- | TRBJ2-5 | TRBV19 | - | TGTGCCAGTAGTATAACTGGGGTCCAGTACTTC | CASSITGVQYF
- | TRBJ2-2 | TRBV7-3 | TRBD2 | TGTGCCAGCAGCTCTAGCGGGGCGAACACCGGGGAGCTGTTTTTT | CASSSSGANTGELFF
- | TRBJ1-4 | TRBV20-1 | - | TGCAGTGCTAGAGATCGGCAGGATTCGCATGAAAAACTGTTTTTT | CSARDRQDSHEKLFF
few | TRBJ2-5 | TRBV10-3 | TRBD2 | TGTGCCATCAATAGCGGGGAGTACCAAGAGACCCAGTACTTC | CAINSGEYQETQYF
- | TRBJ2-3 | TRBV6-2/TRBV6-3 | TRBD2 | TGTGCCAGCATCCCGGGGCTAGCGGGGCGCACAGATACGCAGTATTTT | CASIPGLAGRTDTQYF
few | TRBJ1-6 | TRBV20-1 | - | TGCAGTGCTAGAGAGCCCTGGCAAACGGATAATTCACCCCTCCACTTT | CSAREPWQTDNSPLHF
- | TRBJ2-3 | TRBV4-1 | TRBD2 | TGCGCCAGCAGCCAACTAGGACTAGCGGGGCCAGGGAGGGATACGCAGTATTTT | CASSQLGLAGPGRDTQYF
- | TRBJ2-1 | TRBV20-1 | TRBD2 | TGCAGTGCTAGAGCGGCGGGGGGGCCTTACAATGAGCAGTTCTTC | CSARAAGGPYNEQFF
few | TRBJ1-1 | TRBV2 | - | TGTGCCAGCGAGGGGGGGGCCACTGAAGCTTTCTTT | CASEGGATEAFF
- | TRBJ1-6 | TRBV11-2 | - | TGTGCCAGCAGCTTAGAGGGCCGGTTGTCACCCCTCCACTTT | CASSLEGRLSPLHF
- | TRBJ1-1 | TRBV20-1 | - | TGCAGTGCTAGAATGAACACTGAAGCTTTCTTT | CSARMNTEAFF
few | TRBJ2-3 | TRBV19 | - | TGTGCCAGTAGTTACCGTCCTAGCACAGATACGCAGTATTTT | CASSYRPSTDTQYF
- | TRBJ1-1 | TRBV7-9 | - | TGTGCCAGCAGCTTAAGGGCAGGGGCGAACACTGAAGCTTTCTTT | CASSLRAGANTEAFF
- | TRBJ2-7 | TRBV2 | - | TGTGCCAGCAGTTGGGGGGGGCTTTTAAGCTCCTACGAGCAGTACTTC | CASSWGGLLSSYEQYF
- | TRBJ2-1 | TRBV9 | - | TGTGCCAGCAGCGCGCACACCGCTTCCTACAATGAGCAGTTCTTC | CASSAHTASYNEQFF
once | TRBJ1-4 | TRBV7-2 | - | TGTGCCAGCAGCTTAGGAGGGAGAGCAGGAGAAAAACTGTTTTTT | CASSLGGRAGEKLFF
- | TRBJ2-2 | TRBV5-1 | TRBD2 | TGCGCCAGCAGGCCCGGACTAGCGGGAGGGACCGGGGAGCTGTTTTTT | CASRPGLAGGTGELFF
- | TRBJ1-6 | TRBV11-2 | TRBD1 | TGTGCCAGCAGCCCTAACCTCGGGACAGTTAATTCACCCCTCCACTTT | CASSPNLGTVNSPLHF
- | TRBJ1-5 | TRBV6-1 | - | TGTGCCAGCACCTTGGACAGAACTCATCAGCCCCAGCATTTT | CASTLDRTHQPQHF
- | TRBJ2-2 | TRBV27 | TRBD1 | TGTGCCAGCAGTCCTTCCCGACAGGGGAGTCGCCCCGGGGAGCTGTTTTTT | CASSPSRQGSRPGELFF
- | TRBJ2-7 | TRBV2 | - | TGTGCCAGCAGTAGCGTCAGGGGAGGAGAGCAGTACTTC | CASSSVRGGEQYF
- | TRBJ2-1 | TRBV25-1 | - | TGTGCCAGCAGTGACCCATCAGGGGCCTACAATGAGCAGTTCTTC | CASSDPSGAYNEQFF